These 3 T cell receptor beta chains were all obtained from the same sample, sequenced in a study of T-cell reconstitution after alpha-beta-depleted transplantation in children. This sample's TCRbeta library carried unique molecular identifier barcodes. TCRdb itself ran the PCR reads through MiXCR, one entry per CDR3 protein. The sample shows around 580,000 distinct CDR3 sequences, approximately 30% of them seen only once. The specimen was PBMCs, collected before TCRalphabeta/CD19-depleted stem cell transplant. The receptors come from a boy in the first two years of life with Wiskott-Aldrich syndrome, due to receive a stem cell transplant.

This clonotype showed up many times. V usage is TRBV19 and J usage is TRBJ2-5; D uncertain. Deletions cut 5 bases from V and 5 bases from J, with 12 bases between. Germline lookup yields CDR1 LNHDA and CDR2 SQIVND (reference sequence). There are 13 residues in the CDR3. CDR3 sequence (DNA): TGTGCCAGTAGTGACCAGGTCACCGAGACCCAGTACTTC. This codes for CASSDQVTETQYF.

This clonotype turned up a few times. The chain uses TRBV5-1 and TRBJ2-5; TRBD1 matches at 11 bases. The CDR3 length is 15 residues. V shed 4 bases and J 4 bases; nucleotides not matched to a gene: 6. Germline assignment: CDR1 SGHRS and CDR2 YFSETQ. CDR3 sequence (DNA): TGCGCCAGCAGCATGGACAGGGGGCGCGGAGAGACCCAGTACTTC. Encoded protein: CASSMDRGRGETQYF.

This chain joins TRBV5-5 and TRBJ2-2, with 13 bases lining up with TRBD2. Germline loops: CDR1 SGHKS, CDR2 YYEKEE (reference sequence). V gave up 4 bases and J gave up 5 bases; unmatched junction bases: 5. The CDR3 consists of 16 residues. The chain's CDR3 is CASSPTGLAGTGELFF. For the CDR3, the DNA is TGTGCCAGCAGCCCGACGGGACTAGCGGGGACCGGGGAGCTGTTTTTT.